These 10 T cell receptor beta chains came from one sample sequenced in a study of blood T cell repertoires in COVID-19 (dated by TCRdb to the early 2020s). Library preparation was by the immunoSEQ multiplex PCR assay. As stored in TCRdb, this immuneACCESS dataset retains in-frame rearrangements with V and J assigned. A fraction of the clones does not appear; measured against another copy, unresolved V genes explain less than half of the discrepancy, and the remainder lacks a known reason. The sample table holds over 350,000 clones, of which roughly 89% were seen once. The ten largest make up roughly 1.4% of the sample. Sequenced input: peripheral blood. These receptors all stem from a woman aged 25 to 39 with active or convalescent COVID-19.

The chain employs TRBV5-1 and TRBJ1-1, with 9 positions matching TRBD1. Germline trimming cut 2 bases from V and 4 bases from J; bases unmatched to any gene: 3. Germline CDR1 reads SGHRS; CDR2 reads YFSETQ. The CDR3 sequence is 14 residues long. This CDR3 reads CASSFGQGSTEAFF. As DNA, the CDR3 is TGCGCCAGCAGCTTCGGACAGGGGAGCACTGAAGCTTTCTTT.

The chain couples TRBV18 to TRBJ1-2, with 8 bases aligning to TRBD1. This CDR3 is 14 amino acids long. Germline values: CDR1 KGHSH, CDR2 LQKENI. The ends lost 0 bases at V and 6 bases at J; junction bases unmatched: 3. For the CDR3, the DNA is TGTGCCAGCTCACCACCTTTGGACAGGGATGGCTACACCTTC. Residues: CASSPPLDRDGYTF.

J is TRBJ2-6 and V is TRBV19; D is undetermined. The CDR3 extends over 14 amino acids. Germline V gives CDR1 LNHDA, CDR2 SQIVND (reference sequence). V dropped 9 bases and J dropped 0 bases, with 9 bases sitting between them. The CDR3 is CASSQASGANVLTF. CDR3 nucleotide sequence: TGTGCCAGCAGTCAAGCCTCTGGGGCCAACGTCCTGACTTTC.

The gene calls are TRBV6-5 and TRBJ2-1; TRBD1 matches at 9 bases. This CDR3 contains 15 residues. V lost 5 bases, J lost 5 bases, and 7 bases stayed unmatched. Germline CDR1 reads MNHEY; CDR2 reads SVGAGI. CDR3 region: CASSPRDRANNEQFF. The CDR3 nucleotides are TGTGCCAGCAGTCCCCGGGACAGGGCTAACAATGAGCAGTTCTTC.

The chain carries TRBV4-1 and TRBJ2-7, with 7 bases aligning to TRBD1. V gave up 4 bases and J gave up 8 bases; unmatched junction bases: 8. This CDR3 region has 13 residues. CDR1 and CDR2 (germline): MGHRA, YSYEKL. The CDR3 loop reads CASSRLTGDQQYF. The CDR3 coding sequence is TGCGCCAGCAGCCGCCTCACAGGGGATCAGCAGTACTTC.

The chain carries TRBV5-1 and TRBJ1-1; D unresolved. CDR1 SGHRS and CDR2 YFSETQ come from the germline V gene. CDR3 size: 13 residues. Trimming took 4 bases from V and 4 from J, leaving 11 bases between them. CDR3 nucleotides: TGCGCCAGCAGCCAGGAAATATTCACTGAAGCTTTCTTT. Residues: CASSQEIFTEAFF.

The chain combines TRBV3-1 (or the pseudogene TRBV3-2) with TRBJ1-3; D is undetermined. Germline V lookup: CDR1 LGHDT, CDR2 YNNKEL (reference sequence). CDR3 length: 13 residues. Trimming shortened V by 4 bases and J by 8 bases, and 12 bases separated the two germline ends. CDR3 in amino acids: CASSLRQVDTIYF. CDR3 DNA: TGTGCCAGCAGCCTACGACAAGTAGACACCATATATTTT.

The gene calls are TRBV27 and TRBJ1-1; D is perhaps TRBD1 (6 bases). The germline gives CDR1 MNHEY, CDR2 SMNVEV (reference sequence). The germline V and J ends were trimmed by 5 bases and 6 bases, with 19 bases remaining between them. The CDR3 runs to 15 residues. CDR3 bases: TGTGCCAGCAGTCCAGGGGCGGGGGCGATCGCTGAAGCTTTCTTT. Translating gives CASSPGAGAIAEAFF.

The chain has TRBV11-2 and TRBJ1-1; D is possibly TRBD1 (5 bases). V dropped 4 bases and J dropped 1 base, with 19 bases sitting between them. The germline CDR1 and CDR2 sequences are SGHAT and FQNNGV. This CDR3 is 17 amino acids long. CDR3 loop: CASSSLLGHQKNTEAFF. The CDR3 DNA sequence: TGTGCCAGCAGCTCTCTATTGGGGCACCAAAAGAACACTGAAGCTTTCTTT.

CDR3 coding DNA: TGTGCCATCAGTGAGTCTGGGGGGGCCGAGACCCAGTACTTC. Amino acid sequence: CAISESGGAETQYF. This chain uses TRBV10-3 with TRBJ2-5, with a weak D call TRBD2 (7 bases). There are 14 residues in the CDR3. The germline CDR1 and CDR2 sequences are ENHRY and SYGVKD. V dropped 0 bases and J dropped 5 bases, with 10 bases sitting between them.